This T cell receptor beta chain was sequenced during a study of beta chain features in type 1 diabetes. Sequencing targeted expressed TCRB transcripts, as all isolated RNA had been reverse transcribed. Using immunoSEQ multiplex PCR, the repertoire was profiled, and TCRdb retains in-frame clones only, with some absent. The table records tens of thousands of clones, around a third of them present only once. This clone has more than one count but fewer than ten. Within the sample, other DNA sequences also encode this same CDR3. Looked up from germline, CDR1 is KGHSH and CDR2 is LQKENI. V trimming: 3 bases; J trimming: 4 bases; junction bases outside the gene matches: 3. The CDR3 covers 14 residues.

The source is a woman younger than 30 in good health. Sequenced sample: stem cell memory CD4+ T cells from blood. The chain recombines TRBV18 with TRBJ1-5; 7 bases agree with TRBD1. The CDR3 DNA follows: TGTGCCAGCTCACCGGGGACAGAGAATCAGCCCCAGCATTTT. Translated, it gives CASSPGTENQPQHF.